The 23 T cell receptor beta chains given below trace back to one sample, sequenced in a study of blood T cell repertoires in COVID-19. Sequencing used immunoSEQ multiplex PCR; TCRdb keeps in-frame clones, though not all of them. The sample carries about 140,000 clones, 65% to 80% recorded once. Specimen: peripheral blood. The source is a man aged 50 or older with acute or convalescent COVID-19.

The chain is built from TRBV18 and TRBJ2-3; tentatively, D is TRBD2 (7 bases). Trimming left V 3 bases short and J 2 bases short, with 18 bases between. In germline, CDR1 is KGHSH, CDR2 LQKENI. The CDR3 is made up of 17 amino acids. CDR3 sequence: CASSPSGGGGHTDTQYF. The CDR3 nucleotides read TGTGCCAGCTCACCGTCTGGAGGGGGGGGCCACACAGATACGCAGTATTTT.

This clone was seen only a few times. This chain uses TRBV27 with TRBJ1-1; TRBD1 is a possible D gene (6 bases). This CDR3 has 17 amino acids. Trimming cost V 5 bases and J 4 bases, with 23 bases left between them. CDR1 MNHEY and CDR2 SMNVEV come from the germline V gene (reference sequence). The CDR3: CASSDLQGFSRLTEAFF. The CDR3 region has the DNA TGTGCCAGCAGTGACCTACAGGGTTTTAGTCGGCTCACTGAAGCTTTCTTT.

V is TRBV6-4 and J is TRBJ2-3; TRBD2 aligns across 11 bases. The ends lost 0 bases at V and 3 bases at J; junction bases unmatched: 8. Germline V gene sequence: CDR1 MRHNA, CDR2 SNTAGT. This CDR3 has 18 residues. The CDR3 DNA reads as TGTGCCAGCAGTGACTCGAAGGTAGCGGGGGGGCCAACAGATACGCAGTATTTT. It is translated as CASSDSKVAGGPTDTQYF.

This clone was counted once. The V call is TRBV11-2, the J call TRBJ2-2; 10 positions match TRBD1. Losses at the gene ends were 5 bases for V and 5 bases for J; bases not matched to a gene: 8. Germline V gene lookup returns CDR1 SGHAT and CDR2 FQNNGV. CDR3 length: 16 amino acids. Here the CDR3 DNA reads TGTGCCAGCAGCGCCCGGACAGGGGGTCGGACCGGGGAGCTGTTTTTT. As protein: CASSARTGGRTGELFF.

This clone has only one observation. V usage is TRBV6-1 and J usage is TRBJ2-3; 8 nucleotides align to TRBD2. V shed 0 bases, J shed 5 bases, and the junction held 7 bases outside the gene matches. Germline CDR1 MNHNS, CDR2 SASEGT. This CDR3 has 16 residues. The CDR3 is CASSEASSGGRDTQYF. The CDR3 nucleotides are TGTGCCAGCAGTGAAGCGTCCAGCGGGGGAAGAGATACGCAGTATTTT.

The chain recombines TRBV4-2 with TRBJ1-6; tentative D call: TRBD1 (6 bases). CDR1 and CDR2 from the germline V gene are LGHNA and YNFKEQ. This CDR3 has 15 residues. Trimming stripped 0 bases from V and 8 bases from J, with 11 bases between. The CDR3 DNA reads TGTGCCAGCAGCCAAGATGGGGGCGCGGATTCACCCCTCCACTTT. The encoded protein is CASSQDGGADSPLHF.

The CDR3 DNA sequence: TGCGCCAGCACATCACCCCTCCACTTT. Its translation: CASTSPLHF. The V and J genes are TRBV5-1 and TRBJ1-6; D gene uncertain. The CDR3 is 9 residues long. V lost 6 bases and J lost 10, with 2 bases in between. Germline values: CDR1 SGHRS, CDR2 YFSETQ.

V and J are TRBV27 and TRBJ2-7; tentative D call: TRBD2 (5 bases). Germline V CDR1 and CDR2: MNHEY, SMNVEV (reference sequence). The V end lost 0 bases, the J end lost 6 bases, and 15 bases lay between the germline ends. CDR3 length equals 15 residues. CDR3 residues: CASSLSGSGMGEQYF. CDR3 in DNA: TGTGCCAGCAGTTTATCCGGATCGGGAATGGGCGAGCAGTACTTC.

The CDR3 bases are TGCAGCGTGGCCGCAGGGGTAGAACAGCCCCAGCATTTT. It translates to CSVAAGVEQPQHF. This chain uses TRBV29-1 with TRBJ1-5; the D gene is possibly TRBD1 (6 bases). Germline CDR1 SQVTM, CDR2 ANQGSEA. With 6 bases removed from V and 7 bases from J, the gap between germline ends came to 16 bases. CDR3 length equals 13 residues.

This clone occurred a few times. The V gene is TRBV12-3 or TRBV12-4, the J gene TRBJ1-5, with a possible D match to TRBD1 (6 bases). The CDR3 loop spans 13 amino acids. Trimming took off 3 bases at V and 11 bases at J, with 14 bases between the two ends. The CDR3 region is CASSFQGGGSQHF. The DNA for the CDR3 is TGTGCCAGCAGTTTCCAAGGGGGGGGGTCCCAGCATTTT.

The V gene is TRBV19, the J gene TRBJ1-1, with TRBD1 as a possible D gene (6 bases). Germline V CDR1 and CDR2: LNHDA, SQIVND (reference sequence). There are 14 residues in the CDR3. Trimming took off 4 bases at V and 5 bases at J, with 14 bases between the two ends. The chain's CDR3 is CASSNGGLGTEAFF. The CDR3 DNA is TGTGCCAGTAGTAACGGGGGGCTAGGAACTGAAGCTTTCTTT.

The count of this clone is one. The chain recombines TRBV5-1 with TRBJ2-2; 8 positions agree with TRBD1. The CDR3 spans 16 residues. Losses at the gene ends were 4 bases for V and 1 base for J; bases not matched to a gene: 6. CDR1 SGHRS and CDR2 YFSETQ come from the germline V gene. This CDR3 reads CASSPRGQVNTGELFF. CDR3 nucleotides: TGCGCCAGCAGCCCGCGGGGACAGGTGAACACCGGGGAGCTGTTTTTT.

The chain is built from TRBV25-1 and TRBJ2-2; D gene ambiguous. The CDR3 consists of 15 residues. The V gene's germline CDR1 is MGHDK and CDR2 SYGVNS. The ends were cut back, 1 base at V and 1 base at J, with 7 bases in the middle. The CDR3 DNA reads TGTGCCAGCAGTGAATTGGGCCAGAACACCGGGGAGCTGTTTTTT. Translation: CASSELGQNTGELFF.

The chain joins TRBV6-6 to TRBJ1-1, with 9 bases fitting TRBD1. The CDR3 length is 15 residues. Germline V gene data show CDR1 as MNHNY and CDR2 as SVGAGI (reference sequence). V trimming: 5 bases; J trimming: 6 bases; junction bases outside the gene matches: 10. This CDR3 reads CASSTVPQGAPEAFF. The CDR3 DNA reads TGTGCCAGCAGTACCGTCCCACAGGGGGCGCCTGAAGCTTTCTTT.

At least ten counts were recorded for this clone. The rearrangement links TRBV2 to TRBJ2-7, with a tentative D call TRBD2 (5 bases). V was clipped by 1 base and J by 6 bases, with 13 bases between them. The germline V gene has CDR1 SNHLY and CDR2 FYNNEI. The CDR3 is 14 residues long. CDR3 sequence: CASSEGIGVAEQYF. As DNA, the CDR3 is TGTGCCAGCAGTGAAGGGATCGGGGTTGCCGAGCAGTACTTC.

The CDR3 loop reads CASSEPDKGREELFF. The CDR3 DNA follows: TGTGCCAGCAGTGAACCGGATAAAGGGAGGGAGGAGCTGTTTTTT. The chain joins TRBV25-1 to TRBJ2-2; 7 nucleotides align to TRBD2. V lost 2 bases, J lost 10 bases, and 10 bases stayed unmatched. CDR3 size: 15 residues. CDR1 and CDR2 from the germline V gene are MGHDK and SYGVNS.

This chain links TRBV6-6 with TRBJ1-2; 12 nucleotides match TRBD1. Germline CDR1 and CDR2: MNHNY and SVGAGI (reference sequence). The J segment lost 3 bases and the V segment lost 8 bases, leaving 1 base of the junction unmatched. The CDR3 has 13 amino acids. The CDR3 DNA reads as TGTGCCAGCGGGACAGGGGGCTACTATGGCTACACCTTC. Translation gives CASGTGGYYGYTF.

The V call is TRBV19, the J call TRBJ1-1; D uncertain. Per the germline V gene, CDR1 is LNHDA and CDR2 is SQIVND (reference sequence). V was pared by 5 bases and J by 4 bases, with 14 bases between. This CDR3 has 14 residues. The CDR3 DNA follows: TGTGCCAGTAGTGACCCGGGGTCGGGCACTGAAGCTTTCTTT. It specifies CASSDPGSGTEAFF.

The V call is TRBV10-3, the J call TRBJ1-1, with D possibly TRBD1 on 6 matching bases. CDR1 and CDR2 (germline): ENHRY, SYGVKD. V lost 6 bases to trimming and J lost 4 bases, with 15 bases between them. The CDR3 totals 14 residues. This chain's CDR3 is CAIRGTGSGTEAFF. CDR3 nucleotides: TGTGCCATCAGGGGCACAGGGTCCGGCACTGAAGCTTTCTTT.

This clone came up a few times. In DNA form, the CDR3 reads TGTGCCACCAGCAGCCGTATGAACACTGAAGCTTTCTTT. Protein: CATSSRMNTEAFF. The chain carries TRBV15 and TRBJ1-1; no clear D. Germline V gene lookup returns CDR1 LNHNV and CDR2 YYDKDF (reference sequence). The V end lost 3 bases, the J end lost 0 bases, and 5 bases lay between the germline ends. The CDR3 totals 13 residues. The entire variable domain, with the rest obtained from reference TRBV15 and TRBJ1-1, is as follows: DAMVIQNPRYQVTQFGKPVTLSCSQTLNHNVMYWYQQKSSQAPKLLFHYYDKDFNNEADTPDNFQSRRPNTSFCFLDIRSPGLGDTAMYLCATSSRMNTEAFFGQGTRLTVV.

CDR3 coding DNA: TGTGCCAGCAGCTCGCGAACTGCGGGTCAGCCCCAGCATTTT. As protein: CASSSRTAGQPQHF. This rearrangement joins TRBV5-6 to TRBJ1-5, with D unresolved. This CDR3 region has 14 residues. The ends were cut back, 3 bases at V and 6 bases at J, with 13 bases in the middle. Germline lookup yields CDR1 SGHDT and CDR2 YYEEEE.

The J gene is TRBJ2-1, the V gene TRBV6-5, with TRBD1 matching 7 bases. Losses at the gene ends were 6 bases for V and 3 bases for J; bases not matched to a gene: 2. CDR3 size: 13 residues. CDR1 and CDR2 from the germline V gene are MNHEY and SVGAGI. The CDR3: CASRGQIYNEQFF. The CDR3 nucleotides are TGTGCCAGCAGGGGACAGATCTACAATGAGCAGTTCTTC.

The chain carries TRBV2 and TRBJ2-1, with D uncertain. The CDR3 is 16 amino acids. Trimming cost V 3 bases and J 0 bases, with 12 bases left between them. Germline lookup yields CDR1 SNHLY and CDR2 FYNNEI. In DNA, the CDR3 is TGTGCCAGCAGTGAGGCCTGGCCTAGCTCCTACAATGAGCAGTTCTTC. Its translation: CASSEAWPSSYNEQFF.